The 30 T cell receptor beta chains below all came from one sample that was sequenced in a study of early T cells in non-severe SARS-CoV-2 infection. A single record per CDR3 protein comes from TCRdb applying MiXCR to the 5' RACE reads. This table holds under 95,000 distinct CDR3 sequences, just under 15% found once. The sequenced sample was whole blood. Every receptor here comes from an adult who was a healthcare worker with PCR-confirmed SARS-CoV-2 infection or an uninfected control (not recorded which).

The sample holds a few counts of this clonotype. The V and J genes are TRBV10-3 and TRBJ2-3; 10 bases line up with TRBD2. Unmatched junction bases numbered 15, after V lost 10 bases and J lost 5 bases. Germline CDR1 is ENHRY and CDR2 is SYGVKD. The CDR3 is 16 amino acids. The CDR3 region is CATGLGTSVVGDTQYF. CDR3 in DNA: TGTGCCACAGGGTTGGGGACTAGCGTGGTGGGAGATACGCAGTATTTT.

The genes are TRBV9 and TRBJ2-7, with TRBD2 as a possible D gene (6 bases). Germline loops: CDR1 SGDLS, CDR2 YYNGEE. The CDR3 sequence is 15 residues long. V shed 2 bases and J shed 1 base, with 13 bases lying between them. CDR3 amino acids: CASSVDPGLSYEQYF. The CDR3 nucleotides are TGTGCCAGCAGCGTTGACCCGGGACTGTCCTACGAGCAGTACTTC.

The rearrangement uses TRBV7-6 and TRBJ2-3, with unresolved D. CDR3 length: 15 amino acids. V dropped 2 bases and J dropped 0 bases, with 9 bases sitting between them. Germline V gene lookup returns CDR1 SGHVS and CDR2 FNYEAQ. The CDR3 DNA reads TGTGCCAGCAGCTTAAGTCGGTCTAGCACAGATACGCAGTATTTT. This translates into CASSLSRSSTDTQYF. Combining the CDR3 with reference TRBV7-6 and TRBJ2-3 gives the whole variable domain GAGVSQSPRYKVTKRGQDVALRCDPISGHVSLYWYRQALGQGPEFLTYFNYEAQQDKSGLPNDRFSAERPEGSISTLTIQRTEQRDSAMYRCASSLSRSSTDTQYFGPGTRLTVL.

The V and J genes are TRBV5-5 and TRBJ1-4; D uncertain. Germline CDR1 reads SGHKS; CDR2 reads YYEKEE (reference sequence). The CDR3 is 13 amino acids. Trimming cost V 2 bases and J 4 bases, with 6 bases left between them. CDR3 residues: CASSFIHNEKLFF. DNA of the CDR3: TGTGCCAGCAGCTTCATCCATAATGAAAAACTGTTTTTT. Complete variable domain (other parts from reference TRBV5-5 and TRBJ1-4): DAGVTQSPTHLIKTRGQQVTLRCSPISGHKSVSWYQQVLGQGPQFIFQYYEKEERGRGNFPDRFSARQFPNYSSELNVNALLLGDSALYLCASSFIHNEKLFFGSGTQLSVL.

The chain has TRBV28 and TRBJ2-1, with 7 bases that match TRBD2. Germline V gives CDR1 MDHEN, CDR2 SYDVKM. The CDR3 totals 16 residues. Unmatched junction bases numbered 12, after V lost 2 bases and J lost 8 bases. The CDR3 DNA follows: TGTGCCAGCAGTTTAGGAGGACTAGTGATCCAATATGAGCAGTTCTTC. As protein: CASSLGGLVIQYEQFF. Filled out from reference TRBV28 and TRBJ2-1, the complete variable domain reads DVKVTQSSRYLVKRTGEKVFLECVQDMDHENMFWYRQDPGLGLRLIYFSYDVKMKEKGDIPEGYSVSREKKERFSLILESASTNQTSMYLCASSLGGLVIQYEQFFGPGTRLTVL.

This clonotype was counted only a few times. This rearrangement joins TRBV5-1 to TRBJ2-1, with D unclear. V was pared by 5 bases and J by 9 bases, with 12 bases between. This CDR3 has 12 residues. CDR1 SGHRS and CDR2 YFSETQ come from the germline V gene. The CDR3 DNA sequence: TGCGCCAGCAGTCTGAAGGACGGTGAGCAGTTCTTC. Translated, it gives CASSLKDGEQFF.

This chain links TRBV6-5 with TRBJ1-2, with D unresolved. Trimming cost V 0 bases and J 6 bases, with 8 bases left between them. From germline, CDR1 is MNHEY and CDR2 SVGAGI. This CDR3 contains 13 residues. The CDR3 sequence is CASSYSPSHGYTF. CDR3 bases: TGTGCCAGCAGTTACTCACCCAGTCATGGCTACACCTTC.

The chain joins TRBV7-9 to TRBJ2-7, with 7 bases lining up with TRBD2. There are 15 residues in the CDR3. V shed 5 bases, J shed 1 base, and the junction held 8 bases outside the gene matches. The germline V gene has CDR1 SEHNR and CDR2 FQNEAQ (reference sequence). CDR3: CASSRLSGMSYEQYF. The CDR3 nucleotides are TGTGCCAGCAGCCGATTGAGCGGGATGTCCTACGAGCAGTACTTC.

The rearrangement links TRBV7-2 to TRBJ2-7; the match to TRBD2 covers 9 bases. This CDR3 contains 18 residues. CDR1 is SGHTA, CDR2 FQGNSA, per germline. V shed 4 bases, J shed 2 bases, and the junction held 15 bases outside the gene matches. The CDR3 here is CASSSQVAGGIVAYEQYF. The CDR3 bases are TGTGCCAGCAGCTCCCAGGTGGCGGGAGGGATTGTGGCCTACGAGCAGTACTTC. Based on the CDR3 plus reference TRBV7-2 and TRBJ2-7, the full variable domain is GAGVSQSPSNKVTEKGKDVELRCDPISGHTALYWYRQSLGQGLEFLIYFQGNSAPDKSGLPSDRFSAERTGGSVSTLTIQRTQQEDSAVYLCASSSQVAGGIVAYEQYFGPGTRLTVT.

This clonotype was detected once. V usage is TRBV9 and J usage is TRBJ1-2, with 7 nucleotides matching TRBD1. This CDR3 region has 15 residues. V lost 4 bases and J lost 2; bases outside the gene matches: 8. CDR1 is SGDLS, CDR2 YYNGEE, per germline. CDR3 nucleotides: TGTGCCAGCAGCCCCTGGGACAGACCAAACTATGGCTACACCTTC. Its translation: CASSPWDRPNYGYTF.

This clonotype was seen at least ten times. J is TRBJ2-2 and V is TRBV18; D gene uncertain. The CDR3 is 15 residues long. V was pared by 0 bases and J by 6 bases, with 11 bases between. From germline, CDR1 is KGHSH and CDR2 LQKENI. The CDR3 DNA reads as TGTGCCAGCTCACCACCGCGTGGCGGAGCCGGGGAGCTGTTTTTT. Translated: CASSPPRGGAGELFF.

This clonotype was detected a few times. The chain links TRBV2 to TRBJ2-1; possibly TRBD1 or TRBD2 for D (5 bases each). The V and J ends lost 7 bases and 9 bases respectively, with 28 bases between them. Germline V gene data show CDR1 as SNHLY and CDR2 as FYNNEI. The CDR3 has 17 amino acids. CDR3 sequence (DNA): TGTGCCAGCATCAGGGAACCGAGTGGGAGAGTGTCGGGTGAGCAGTTCTTC. This codes for CASIREPSGRVSGEQFF.

In regard to this clonotype: A junction end diverges from the germline sequence, so it may reflect a read error. The J gene is TRBJ2-1, the V gene TRBV28, with 8 bases lining up with TRBD2. This CDR3 has 14 residues. Germline V gene lookup returns CDR1 MDHEN and CDR2 SYDVKM. In nucleotides, the CDR3 is TGTGCCAGCAGTTCCGGGACTAGTCTACATGAGCATTTCTTC. It is translated as CASSSGTSLHEHFF.

V gene TRBV5-5 combines with J gene TRBJ2-3, with D unclear. CDR1 and CDR2 from the germline V gene are SGHKS and YYEKEE (reference sequence). Trimming left V 4 bases short and J 2 bases short, with 11 bases between. The CDR3 covers 14 residues. CDR3 residues: CASSSPLDTDTQYF. Written as DNA, the CDR3 is TGTGCCAGCAGCAGTCCCCTTGACACAGATACGCAGTATTTT.

V usage is TRBV6-2 or TRBV6-3 and J usage is TRBJ2-7; TRBD1 is a possible D gene (6 bases). Trimming took 2 bases from V and 6 from J, leaving 17 bases between them. Germline CDR1 is MNHEY and CDR2 is SVGEGT. The CDR3 extends over 15 amino acids. DNA for the CDR3: TGTGCCAGCAGTTACGTCCGGCAGGGGCGACTCGAGCAGTACTTC. Protein: CASSYVRQGRLEQYF.

Only a few counts were recorded for this clonotype. The rearrangement joins TRBV10-1 to TRBJ2-2; D ambiguous. The germline gives CDR1 WNHNN, CDR2 SYGVQD (reference sequence). V was trimmed by 4 bases and J by 8 bases, leaving 8 bases between them. The CDR3 spans 12 residues. CDR3 sequence (DNA): TGCGCCAGCAGTGTATTTGGGGGGGAGCTGTTTTTT. It translates to CASSVFGGELFF.

J is TRBJ2-7 and V is TRBV6-1; D is ambiguous. This CDR3 spans 13 amino acids. In germline, CDR1 is MNHNS, CDR2 SASEGT. Deletions cut 6 bases from V and 7 bases from J, with 16 bases between. The CDR3 region is CASSETRSDEQYF. CDR3 sequence (DNA): TGTGCCAGCAGCGAGACCCGTTCCGATGAGCAGTACTTC.

V and J are TRBV30 and TRBJ1-1, with no clear D. From germline, CDR1 is GTSNPN and CDR2 SVGIG (reference sequence). This CDR3 has 12 amino acids. V lost 1 base to trimming and J lost 7 bases, with 10 bases between them. The CDR3 protein is CAWSADVFEAFF. The CDR3 coding sequence is TGTGCCTGGAGTGCAGATGTCTTTGAAGCTTTCTTT.

This clonotype was observed a few times. V is TRBV6-2 or TRBV6-3 and J is TRBJ2-1, with TRBD2 matching 8 bases. The germline V gene encodes CDR1 MNHEY and CDR2 SVGEGT. Trimming at V came to 6 bases and at J to 2 bases, leaving 6 bases not matched to a gene. This CDR3 has 15 residues. In DNA, the CDR3 is TGTGCCAGCAGAGGTAGCGGGACCCCCTACAATGAGCAGTTCTTC. Its translation: CASRGSGTPYNEQFF.

This clonotype was counted between two and nine times. The chain combines TRBV14 with TRBJ2-3, with TRBD1 matching over 8 bases. V dropped 2 bases and J dropped 2; count of bases not matched to a gene: 9. The length of the CDR3 is 17 residues. From germline, CDR1 is SGHDN and CDR2 FVKESK. The CDR3 is CASSQIAGGRFTDTQYF. The CDR3 nucleotides read TGTGCCAGCAGCCAAATAGCAGGGGGCCGGTTCACAGATACGCAGTATTTT.

The rearrangement joins TRBV11-2 to TRBJ2-5; D is perhaps TRBD2 (6 bases). The CDR3 runs 15 residues. From germline, CDR1 is SGHAT and CDR2 FQNNGV. The V gene lost 3 bases and the J gene lost 5 bases, with 16 bases spanning the gap. The CDR3 coding sequence is TGTGCCAGCAGCTTGGTTAGCGGAGTGTCTGAGACCCAGTACTTC. Its translation: CASSLVSGVSETQYF.

V is TRBV20-1 and J is TRBJ2-3; 8 nucleotides match TRBD2. Germline V CDR1 and CDR2: DFQATT, SNEGSKA (reference sequence). The J segment lost 1 base and the V segment lost 0 bases, leaving 3 bases of the junction unmatched. CDR3 length: 15 residues. CDR3 residues: CSARDGGLGTDTQYF. The DNA for the CDR3 is TGCAGTGCTAGAGATGGGGGACTAGGCACAGATACGCAGTATTTT.

This clonotype was seen a handful of times. This chain links TRBV7-2 with TRBJ2-3, with 11 positions matching TRBD2. Germline loops: CDR1 SGHTA, CDR2 FQGNSA. The V gene end was trimmed by 4 bases and the J gene end by 4 bases; junction bases not matched to a gene: 1. The CDR3 covers 14 residues. In DNA form, the CDR3 reads TGTGCCAGCAGCTGGGGACTAGCGGCAGATACGCAGTATTTT. Its protein is CASSWGLAADTQYF.

This clonotype was detected only a few times. V usage is TRBV19 and J usage is TRBJ2-7; 11 bases are a match to TRBD2. CDR1 is LNHDA and CDR2 is SQIVND in the germline V gene (reference sequence). The CDR3 extends over 17 amino acids. V was clipped by 4 bases and J by 1 base; unmatched bases: 9. For the CDR3, the DNA is TGTGCCAGTAGTAATGGCGCGGGACTAGCGGATTCCTACGAGCAGTACTTC. Its protein product is CASSNGAGLADSYEQYF.

CDR3 protein: CSAEWGESSYNSPLHF. The CDR3 nucleotides read TGCAGTGCCGAGTGGGGCGAGAGCTCCTATAATTCACCCCTCCACTTT. The chain joins TRBV20-1 to TRBJ1-6, with TRBD1 as a possible D gene (5 bases). The V gene's germline CDR1 is DFQATT and CDR2 SNEGSKA (reference sequence). V gave up 6 bases and J gave up 0 bases, with 15 bases separating them. The CDR3 is 16 residues long.

This clonotype came up many times. The chain has TRBV5-1 and TRBJ2-6, with a weak D call TRBD2 (5 bases). CDR3 length: 17 amino acids. Germline CDR1 SGHRS, CDR2 YFSETQ. Trimming pared 4 bases from V and 2 bases from J, leaving 16 bases between. CDR3 DNA: TGCGCCAGCAGCCCCCGGGCCCCCGGGGCTGGGGCCAACGTCCTGACTTTC. As protein: CASSPRAPGAGANVLTF.

V gene TRBV2 combines with J gene TRBJ2-7; D is uncertain. Trimming cost V 8 bases and J 3 bases, with 23 bases left between them. CDR1 is SNHLY, CDR2 FYNNEI, per germline. The CDR3 loop spans 16 amino acids. The CDR3 reads CASRSRSDPKIYEQYF. CDR3 bases: TGTGCCAGCCGCTCTAGAAGCGACCCCAAAATCTACGAGCAGTACTTC.

This clonotype was found many times. V is TRBV7-9 and J is TRBJ2-3; TRBD2 matches 7 bases. This CDR3 is 16 amino acids long. Germline CDR1 is SEHNR and CDR2 is FQNEAQ (reference sequence). Trimming took 5 bases from V and 4 from J; bases not matched to a gene: 12. This CDR3 is CASSPGRVVGSDTQYF. CDR3 bases: TGTGCCAGCAGCCCAGGGAGGGTGGTTGGGTCAGATACGCAGTATTTT.

This clonotype was recorded at least ten times. The chain recombines TRBV20-1 with TRBJ1-1; no firm D call. The CDR3 extends over 14 amino acids. The V gene lost 0 bases and the J gene lost 0 bases, with 8 bases spanning the gap. The germline V gene encodes CDR1 DFQATT and CDR2 SNEGSKA (reference sequence). CDR3 coding DNA: TGCAGTGCTAGAGAGCACAATATGAACACTGAAGCTTTCTTT. Residues: CSAREHNMNTEAFF.

This clonotype was seen a few times. V and J are TRBV7-2 and TRBJ2-1, with TRBD1 matching over 8 bases. V shed 0 bases, J shed 10 bases, and the junction held 5 bases outside the gene matches. CDR3 length: 14 amino acids. The V gene's germline CDR1 is SGHTA and CDR2 FQGNSA. This CDR3 is CASSLATGQGEQFF. The CDR3 coding sequence is TGTGCCAGCAGCTTAGCGACAGGACAGGGCGAGCAGTTCTTC.